The clone carrying this T cell receptor beta chain was picked up many times. Via MiXCR, TCRdb re-called the 5' RACE reads, giving one row per CDR3 protein. The sample shows approximately 330,000 distinct CDR3 sequences, roughly 3.9% of them seen only once. These data are taken from a study of T cells after yellow fever vaccination. Study-wide background: SMART-Seq v4 Ultra Low Input prepared libraries from low-cell fractions.

This TCR came from a man aged 18 to 35 who received the YFV17D yellow fever vaccine. The sample in question was PBMCs, obtained 5 days after the yellow fever booster vaccination.

CDR3: CASSPRYGGQETQYF. For the CDR3, the DNA is TGTGCCAGCTCACCAAGATACGGGGGCCAGGAGACCCAGTACTTC. The chain links TRBV18 to TRBJ2-5; D may correspond to TRBD1 or TRBD2 (6 bases each). Trimming took off 2 bases at V and 5 bases at J, with 15 bases between the two ends. Germline lookup yields CDR1 KGHSH and CDR2 LQKENI. This CDR3 has 15 residues.